A selection of T cell receptor beta chains follows, all from one sample in a study of blood T cell repertoires in COVID-19. Profiled with immunoSEQ multiplex PCR; TCRdb holds only in-frame clones, not every one. This table has around 260,000 clones, approximately 88% appearing once. Sequencing was done on a sample of peripheral blood. The receptors were sampled from a woman aged 40-49 years who had recovered from COVID-19. The CDR3 runs from the conserved cysteine through the conserved F or W. A D gene is named only where the DNA matches it firmly. A clone size is listed for some rows: how often the clone was seen (once, few, many), or a class if it is expanded.

abundance: .; v_gene: TRBV29-1; j_gene: TRBJ2-3; d_gene: .; CDR3nt: TGCAGCGTTGAAGATCAGGTACGGGAGCCTGGTACGCAGTATTTT; CDR3aa: CSVEDQVREPGTQYF
abundance: .; v_gene: TRBV19; j_gene: TRBJ2-3; d_gene: .; CDR3nt: TGTGCCAGTAGTATAGGAGAGGGATGGGATACGCAGTATTTT; CDR3aa: CASSIGEGWDTQYF
abundance: .; v_gene: TRBV7-2; j_gene: TRBJ1-6; d_gene: .; CDR3nt: TGTGCCAGCAGCTCAGGACAGTCTAATTCACCCCTCCACTTT; CDR3aa: CASSSGQSNSPLHF
abundance: .; v_gene: TRBV11-2; j_gene: TRBJ1-3; d_gene: .; CDR3nt: TGTGCCAGCAGCCATTACGGGGTCCGAGGCTCTGGAAACACCATATATTTT; CDR3aa: CASSHYGVRGSGNTIYF
abundance: .; v_gene: TRBV7-9; j_gene: TRBJ2-1; d_gene: TRBD1; CDR3nt: TGTGCCAGCAGCTTGAGACAGGGGACGGAAAATGAGCAGTTCTTC; CDR3aa: CASSLRQGTENEQFF
abundance: .; v_gene: TRBV10-3; j_gene: TRBJ2-5; d_gene: TRBD1; CDR3nt: TGTGCCAGCGGGCGACAGGGGCAAGAGACCCAGTACTTC; CDR3aa: CASGRQGQETQYF
abundance: .; v_gene: TRBV3-1/TRBV3-2; j_gene: TRBJ2-7; d_gene: .; CDR3nt: TGTGCCAGCAGCCAAGGAGGCGCGGGACTCTACGAGCAGTACTTC; CDR3aa: CASSQGGAGLYEQYF
abundance: .; v_gene: TRBV6-5; j_gene: TRBJ2-7; d_gene: .; CDR3nt: TGTGCCAGTCAGGTTACCTACGAGCAGTACTTC; CDR3aa: CASQVTYEQYF
abundance: .; v_gene: TRBV5-1; j_gene: TRBJ2-7; d_gene: TRBD1; CDR3nt: TGCGCCAGCAGCTCCCACAGGGGATTCAGCCACGAGCAGTACTTC; CDR3aa: CASSSHRGFSHEQYF
abundance: .; v_gene: TRBV3-1/TRBV3-2; j_gene: TRBJ2-7; d_gene: .; CDR3nt: TGTGCCAGCAGCCAGGGTAGCGACGAGCAGTACTTC; CDR3aa: CASSQGSDEQYF
abundance: .; v_gene: TRBV7-9; j_gene: TRBJ2-7; d_gene: TRBD1; CDR3nt: TGTGCCAGCAGCCCAACAGGGGGCAACGAGCAGTACTTC; CDR3aa: CASSPTGGNEQYF
abundance: .; v_gene: TRBV5-5; j_gene: TRBJ2-3; d_gene: .; CDR3nt: TGTGCCAGCAGCTACCCACTAGTTCATACGCAGTATTTT; CDR3aa: CASSYPLVHTQYF
abundance: .; v_gene: TRBV7-9; j_gene: TRBJ2-7; d_gene: TRBD2; CDR3nt: TGTGCCAGCAGCCCGACTAGCGGGAGCTCCTACGAGCAGTACTTC; CDR3aa: CASSPTSGSSYEQYF
abundance: once; v_gene: TRBV27; j_gene: TRBJ2-5; d_gene: .; CDR3nt: TGTGCCAGCAGTCCTGGGGAGAGGGAGACCCAGTACTTC; CDR3aa: CASSPGERETQYF
abundance: .; v_gene: TRBV18; j_gene: TRBJ1-1; d_gene: TRBD1; CDR3nt: TGTGCCAGCTCACCATTACAGGGGAAGGGGCAGAACGCTGAAGCTTTCTTT; CDR3aa: CASSPLQGKGQNAEAFF
abundance: .; v_gene: TRBV6-5; j_gene: TRBJ1-4; d_gene: .; CDR3nt: TGTGCCAGCAGGGGAGGGGGGCTGAATGAAAAACTGTTTTTT; CDR3aa: CASRGGGLNEKLFF
abundance: once; v_gene: TRBV10-1; j_gene: TRBJ2-1; d_gene: TRBD2; CDR3nt: TGCGCCAGCAGTGAGATTAGCGGGAAGCCCTACAATGAGCAGTTCTTC; CDR3aa: CASSEISGKPYNEQFF
abundance: .; v_gene: TRBV30; j_gene: TRBJ2-7; d_gene: TRBD2; CDR3nt: TGTGCCTGGAGCAACCGGGGGGGCCATCAATTACAGTACTTC; CDR3aa: CAWSNRGGHQLQYF
abundance: .; v_gene: TRBV6-5; j_gene: TRBJ1-1; d_gene: .; CDR3nt: TGTGCCAGCAGTCCCTGGGGGGGGAACACTGAAGCTTTCTTT; CDR3aa: CASSPWGGNTEAFF
abundance: .; v_gene: TRBV5-4; j_gene: TRBJ2-3; d_gene: .; CDR3nt: TGTGCCAGCAGCTTGCCGGGCACAGATACGCAGTATTTT; CDR3aa: CASSLPGTDTQYF
abundance: .; v_gene: TRBV7-8; j_gene: TRBJ1-2; d_gene: .; CDR3nt: TGTGCCAGCAGCGCTAGCCGGGTTGGGGGCTACACCTTC; CDR3aa: CASSASRVGGYTF